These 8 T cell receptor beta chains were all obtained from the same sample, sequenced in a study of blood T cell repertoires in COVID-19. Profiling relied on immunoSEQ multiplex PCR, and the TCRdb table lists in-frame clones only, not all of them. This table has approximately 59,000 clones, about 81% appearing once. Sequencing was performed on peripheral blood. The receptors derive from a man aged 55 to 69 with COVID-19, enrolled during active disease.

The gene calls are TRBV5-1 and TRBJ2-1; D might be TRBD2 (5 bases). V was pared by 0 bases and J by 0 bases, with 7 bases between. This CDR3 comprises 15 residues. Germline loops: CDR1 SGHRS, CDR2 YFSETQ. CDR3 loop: CASSLAGFSYNEQFF. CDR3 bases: TGCGCCAGCAGCTTGGCGGGGTTCTCCTACAATGAGCAGTTCTTC.

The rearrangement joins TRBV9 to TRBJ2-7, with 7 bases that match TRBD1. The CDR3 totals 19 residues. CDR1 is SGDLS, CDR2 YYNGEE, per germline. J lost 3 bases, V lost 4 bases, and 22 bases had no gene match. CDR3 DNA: TGTGCCAGCAGCCCTGGGACAGAGATGCCAGGAACGCGCTTCTACGAGCAGTACTTC. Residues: CASSPGTEMPGTRFYEQYF.

The chain's CDR3 is CASSHRQRDQPQHF. The CDR3, as DNA: TGTGCCAGCAGCCATAGACAGAGAGATCAGCCCCAGCATTTT. The gene calls are TRBV21-1 and TRBJ1-5; the table's D gene call, TRBD1, was not cross checked with the DNA. TRBV21-1 is an annotated pseudogene. The CDR3 length is 14 residues.

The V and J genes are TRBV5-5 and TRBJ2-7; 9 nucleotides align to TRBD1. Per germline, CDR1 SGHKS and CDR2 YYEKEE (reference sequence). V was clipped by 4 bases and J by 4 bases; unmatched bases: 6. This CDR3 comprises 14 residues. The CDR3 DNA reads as TGTGCCAGCAGCCGACAGGGGGAGCAGTACGAGCAGTACTTC. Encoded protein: CASSRQGEQYEQYF.

DNA for the CDR3: TGTGCCAGCAGGCGGAATGTGGAGACCCAGTACTTC. Translation: CASRRNVETQYF. The chain joins TRBV3-1 (or the pseudogene TRBV3-2) to TRBJ2-5; D gene uncertain. Germline V gene lookup returns CDR1 LGHDT and CDR2 YNNKEL (reference sequence). Trimming took 6 bases from V and 5 from J, leaving 10 bases between them. The CDR3 is 12 amino acids.

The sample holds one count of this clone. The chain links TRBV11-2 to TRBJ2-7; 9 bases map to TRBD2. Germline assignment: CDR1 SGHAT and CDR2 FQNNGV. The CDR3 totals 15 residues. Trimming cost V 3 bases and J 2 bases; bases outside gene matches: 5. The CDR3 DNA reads TGTGCCAGCAGCTTTAGCGGGGGCTATACCTACGAGCAGTACTTC. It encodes CASSFSGGYTYEQYF. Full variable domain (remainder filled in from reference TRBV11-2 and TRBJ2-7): EAGVAQSPRYKIIEKRQSVAFWCNPISGHATLYWYQQILGQGPKLLIQFQNNGVVDDSQLPKDRFSAERLKGVDSTLKIQPAKLEDSAVYLCASSFSGGYTYEQYFGPGTRLTVT.

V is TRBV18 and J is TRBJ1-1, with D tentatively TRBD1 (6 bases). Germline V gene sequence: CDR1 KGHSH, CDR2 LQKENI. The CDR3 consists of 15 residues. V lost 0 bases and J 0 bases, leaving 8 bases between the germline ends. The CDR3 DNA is TGTGCCAGCTCACCACCGACAGGCATGAACACTGAAGCTTTCTTT. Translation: CASSPPTGMNTEAFF.

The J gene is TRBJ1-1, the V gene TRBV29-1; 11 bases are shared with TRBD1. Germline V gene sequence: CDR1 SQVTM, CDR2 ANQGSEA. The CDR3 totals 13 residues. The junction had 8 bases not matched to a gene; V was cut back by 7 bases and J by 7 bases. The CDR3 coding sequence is TGCAGCGCCGCCCCGGGACAGGGGGATGAAGCTTTCTTT. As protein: CSAAPGQGDEAFF. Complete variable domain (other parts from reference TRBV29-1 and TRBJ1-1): SAVISQKPSRDICQRGTSLTIQCQVDSQVTMMFWYRQQPGQSLTLIATANQGSEATYESGFVIDKFPISRPNLTFSTLTVSNMSPEDSSIYLCSAAPGQGDEAFFGQGTRLTVV.